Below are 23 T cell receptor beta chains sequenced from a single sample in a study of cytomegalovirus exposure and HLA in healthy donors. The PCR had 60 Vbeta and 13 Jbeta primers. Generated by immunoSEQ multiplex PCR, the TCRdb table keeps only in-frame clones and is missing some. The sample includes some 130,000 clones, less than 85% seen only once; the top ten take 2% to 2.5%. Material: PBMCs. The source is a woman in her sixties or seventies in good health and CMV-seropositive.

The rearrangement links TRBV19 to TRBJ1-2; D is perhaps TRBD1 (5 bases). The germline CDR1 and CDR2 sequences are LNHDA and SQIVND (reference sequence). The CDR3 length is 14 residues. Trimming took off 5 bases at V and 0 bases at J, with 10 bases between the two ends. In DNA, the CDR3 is TGTGCCAGTAGTCCGTCGACAGCTAACTATGGCTACACCTTC. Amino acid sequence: CASSPSTANYGYTF.

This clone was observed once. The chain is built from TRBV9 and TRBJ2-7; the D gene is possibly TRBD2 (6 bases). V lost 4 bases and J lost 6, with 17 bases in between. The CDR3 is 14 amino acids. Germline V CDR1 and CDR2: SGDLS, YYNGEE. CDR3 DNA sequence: TGTGCCAGCAGCCGGGACTCCACTTCCGCCGAGCAGTACTTC. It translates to CASSRDSTSAEQYF.

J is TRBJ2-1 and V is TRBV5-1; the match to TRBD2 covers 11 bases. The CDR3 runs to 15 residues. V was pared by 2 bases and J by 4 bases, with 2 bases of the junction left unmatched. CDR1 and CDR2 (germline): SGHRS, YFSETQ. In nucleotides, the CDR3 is TGCGCCAGCAGCTTAAGACTAGCGGGGTACAATGAGCAGTTCTTC. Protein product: CASSLRLAGYNEQFF.

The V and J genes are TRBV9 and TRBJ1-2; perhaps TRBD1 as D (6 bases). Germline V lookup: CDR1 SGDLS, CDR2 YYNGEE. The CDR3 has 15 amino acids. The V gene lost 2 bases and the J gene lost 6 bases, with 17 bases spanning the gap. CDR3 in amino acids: CASSVSGANLDGYTF. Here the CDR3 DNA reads TGTGCCAGCAGCGTCTCAGGGGCGAATCTCGATGGCTACACCTTC.

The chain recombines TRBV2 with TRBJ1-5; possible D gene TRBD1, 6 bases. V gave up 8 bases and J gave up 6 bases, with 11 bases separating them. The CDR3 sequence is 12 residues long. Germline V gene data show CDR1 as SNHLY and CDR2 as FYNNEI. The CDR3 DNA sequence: TGTGCCAGCTCGGTGGGGGCTCAGCCCCAGCATTTT. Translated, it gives CASSVGAQPQHF.

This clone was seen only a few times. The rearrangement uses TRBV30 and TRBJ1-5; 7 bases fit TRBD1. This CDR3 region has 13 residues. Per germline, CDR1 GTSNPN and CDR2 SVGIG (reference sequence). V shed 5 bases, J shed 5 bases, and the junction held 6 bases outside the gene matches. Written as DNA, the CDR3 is TGTGCCTGGGGAGACAGGGAAGATCAGCCCCAGCATTTT. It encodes CAWGDREDQPQHF.

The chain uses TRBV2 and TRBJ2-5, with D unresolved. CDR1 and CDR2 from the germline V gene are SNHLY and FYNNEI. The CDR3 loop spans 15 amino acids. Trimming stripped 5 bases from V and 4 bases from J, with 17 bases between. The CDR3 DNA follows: TGTGCCAGCAGTAAAGGCCTCACGGGTGGAGAGACCCAGTACTTC. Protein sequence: CASSKGLTGGETQYF. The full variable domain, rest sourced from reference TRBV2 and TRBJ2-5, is EPEVTQTPSHQVTQMGQEVILRCVPISNHLYFYWYRQILGQKVEFLVSFYNNEISEKSEIFDDQFSVERPDGSNFTLKIRSTKLEDSAMYFCASSKGLTGGETQYFGPGTRLLVL.

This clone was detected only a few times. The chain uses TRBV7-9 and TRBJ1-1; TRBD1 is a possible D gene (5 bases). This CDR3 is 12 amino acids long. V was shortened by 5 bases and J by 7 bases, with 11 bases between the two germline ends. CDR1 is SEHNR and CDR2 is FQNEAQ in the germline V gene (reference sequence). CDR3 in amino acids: CASSVQGIEAFF. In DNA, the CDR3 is TGTGCCAGCAGCGTCCAGGGAATTGAAGCTTTCTTT.

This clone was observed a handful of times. DNA of the CDR3: TGTGCCAGCAGAGAAAAACTAGCGGGAGATCACAATGAGCAGTTCTTC. It specifies CASREKLAGDHNEQFF. The rearrangement uses TRBV13 and TRBJ2-1; 11 bases match TRBD2. Germline V CDR1 and CDR2: PRHDT, FYEKMQ (reference sequence). V lost 6 bases, J lost 5 bases, and 9 bases stayed unmatched. The CDR3 is 16 amino acids.

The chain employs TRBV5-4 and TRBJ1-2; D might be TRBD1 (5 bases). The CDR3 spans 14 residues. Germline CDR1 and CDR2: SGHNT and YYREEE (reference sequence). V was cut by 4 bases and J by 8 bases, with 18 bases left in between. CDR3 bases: TGTGCCAGCAGCCCGTCCTTAAACCAGGGCGGCTACACCTTC. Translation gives CASSPSLNQGGYTF.

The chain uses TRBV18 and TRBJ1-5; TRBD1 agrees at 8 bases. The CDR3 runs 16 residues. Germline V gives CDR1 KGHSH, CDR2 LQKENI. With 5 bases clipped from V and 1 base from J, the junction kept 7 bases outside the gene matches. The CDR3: CASSSGQAASNQPQHF. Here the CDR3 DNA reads TGTGCCAGCTCATCGGGACAGGCGGCGAGCAATCAGCCCCAGCATTTT.

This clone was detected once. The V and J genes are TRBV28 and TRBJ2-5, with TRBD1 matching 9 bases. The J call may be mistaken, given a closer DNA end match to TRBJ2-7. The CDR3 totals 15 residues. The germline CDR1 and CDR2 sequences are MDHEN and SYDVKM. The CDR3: CASRPTGQGHHEQYF. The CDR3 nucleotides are TGTGCCAGCAGACCAACGGGACAGGGCCACCACGAGCAGTACTTC.

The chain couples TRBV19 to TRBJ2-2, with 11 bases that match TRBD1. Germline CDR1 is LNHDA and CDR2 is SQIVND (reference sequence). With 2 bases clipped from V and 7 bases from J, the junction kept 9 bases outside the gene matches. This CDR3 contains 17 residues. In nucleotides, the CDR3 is TGTGCCAGTAGTATAAACCGGGACAGGGGGTCAGGCGGGGAGCTGTTTTTT. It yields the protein CASSINRDRGSGGELFF.

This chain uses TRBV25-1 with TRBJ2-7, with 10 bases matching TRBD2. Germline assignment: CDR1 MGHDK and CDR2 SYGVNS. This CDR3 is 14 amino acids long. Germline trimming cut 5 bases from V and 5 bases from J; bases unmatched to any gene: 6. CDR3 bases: TGTGCCAGCAGTTTCAGCGGGAGGGGTGACGAGCAGTACTTC. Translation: CASSFSGRGDEQYF.

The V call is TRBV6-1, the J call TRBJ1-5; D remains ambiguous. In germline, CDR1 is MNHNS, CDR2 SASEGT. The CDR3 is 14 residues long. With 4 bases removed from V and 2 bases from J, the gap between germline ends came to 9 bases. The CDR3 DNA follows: TGTGCCAGCAGTGTCGGGTCCGGCAATCAGCCCCAGCATTTT. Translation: CASSVGSGNQPQHF.

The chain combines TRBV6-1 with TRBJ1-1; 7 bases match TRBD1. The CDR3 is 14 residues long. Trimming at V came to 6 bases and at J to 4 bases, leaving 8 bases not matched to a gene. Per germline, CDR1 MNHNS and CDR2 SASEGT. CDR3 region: CASSPTGIITEAFF. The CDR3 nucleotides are TGTGCCAGCAGCCCGACAGGGATTATCACTGAAGCTTTCTTT.

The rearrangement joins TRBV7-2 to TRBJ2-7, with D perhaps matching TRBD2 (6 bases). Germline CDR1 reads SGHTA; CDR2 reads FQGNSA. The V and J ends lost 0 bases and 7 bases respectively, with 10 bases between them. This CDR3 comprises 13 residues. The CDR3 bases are TGTGCCAGCAGCTTAGCGGGTGCGGGGGAGCAGTACTTC. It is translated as CASSLAGAGEQYF.

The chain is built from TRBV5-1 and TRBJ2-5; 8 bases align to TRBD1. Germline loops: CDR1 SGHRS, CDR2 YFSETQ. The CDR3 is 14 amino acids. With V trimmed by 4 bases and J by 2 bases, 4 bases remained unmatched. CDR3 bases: TGCGCCAGCAGCCCTACAGGGGGTCAAGAGACCCAGTACTTC. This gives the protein CASSPTGGQETQYF.

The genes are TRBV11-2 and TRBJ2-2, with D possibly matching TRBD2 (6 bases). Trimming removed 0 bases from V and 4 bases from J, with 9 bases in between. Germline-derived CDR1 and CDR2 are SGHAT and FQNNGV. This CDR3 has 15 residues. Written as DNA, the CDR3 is TGTGCCAGCAGCTTAGAACTAGCCCTCACCGGGGAGCTGTTTTTT. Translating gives CASSLELALTGELFF.

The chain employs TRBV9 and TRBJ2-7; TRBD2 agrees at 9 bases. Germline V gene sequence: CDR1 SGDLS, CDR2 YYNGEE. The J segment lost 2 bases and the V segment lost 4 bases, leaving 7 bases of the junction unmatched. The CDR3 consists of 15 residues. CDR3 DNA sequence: TGTGCCAGCAGCAACCAAGCGGGAGGACCCTACGAGCAGTACTTC. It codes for CASSNQAGGPYEQYF.

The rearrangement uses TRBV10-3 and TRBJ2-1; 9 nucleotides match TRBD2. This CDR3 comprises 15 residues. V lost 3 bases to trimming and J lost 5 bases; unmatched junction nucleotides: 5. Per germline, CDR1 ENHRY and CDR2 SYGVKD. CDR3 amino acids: CAISESASGDNEQFF. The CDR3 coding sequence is TGTGCCATCAGTGAATCAGCTAGCGGGGACAATGAGCAGTTCTTC.

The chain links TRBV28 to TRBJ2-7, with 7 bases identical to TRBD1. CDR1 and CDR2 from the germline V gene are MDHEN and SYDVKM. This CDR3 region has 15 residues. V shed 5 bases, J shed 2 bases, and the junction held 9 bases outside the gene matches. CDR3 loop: CASSTGTATPYEQYF. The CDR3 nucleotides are TGTGCCAGCAGTACCGGGACAGCCACTCCCTACGAGCAGTACTTC.

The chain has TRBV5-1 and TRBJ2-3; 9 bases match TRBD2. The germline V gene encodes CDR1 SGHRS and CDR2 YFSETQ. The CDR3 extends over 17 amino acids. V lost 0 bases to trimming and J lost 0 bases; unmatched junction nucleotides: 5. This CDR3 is CASSLALAGLSTDTQYF. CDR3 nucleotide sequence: TGCGCCAGCAGCTTGGCCCTAGCGGGACTAAGCACAGATACGCAGTATTTT.